The 18 T cell receptor beta chains in this list originate from one sample, sequenced in a study of blood T cells in healthy people across ages. Using a J-beta primer mix together with a sample-barcoded 5' primer, a second PCR was run for about 6 to 12 cycles. Via MiXCR, TCRdb re-called the 5' RACE reads, giving one row per CDR3 protein. In the table there are some 1.4 million distinct CDR3 sequences, 35% to 45% of which are singletons. The specimen was blood. The receptors originated from a woman between 18 and 30 years old in good health.

This chain joins TRBV5-5 and TRBJ2-1, with D tentatively TRBD2 (6 bases). The V gene lost 6 bases and the J gene lost 7 bases, with 20 bases spanning the gap. The germline V gene encodes CDR1 SGHKS and CDR2 YYEKEE (reference sequence). This CDR3 has 15 amino acids. CDR3 DNA sequence: TGTGCCAGCACCCCTTGGTCTAGCGATCTGAATGAGCAGTTCTTC. Translating it yields CASTPWSSDLNEQFF.

This clonotype was counted only a few times. J is TRBJ1-5 and V is TRBV29-1, with D hard to call. The CDR3 is 13 amino acids. V was shortened by 4 bases and J by 3 bases, with 10 bases between the two germline ends. Germline lookup yields CDR1 SQVTM and CDR2 ANQGSEA. CDR3 nucleotide sequence: TGCAGCGTTGGTAAAGGGTTCAATCAGCCCCAGCATTTT. It encodes CSVGKGFNQPQHF.

The chain links TRBV7-9 to TRBJ2-4; D may be TRBD1 or TRBD2 (5 bases each). This CDR3 has 15 amino acids. V was clipped by 5 bases and J by 1 base, with 12 bases between them. The germline CDR1 and CDR2 sequences are SEHNR and FQNEAQ (reference sequence). The DNA for the CDR3 is TGTGCCAGCAGCGGGGACGGGGAGGCCAAAAACATTCAGTACTTC. Protein sequence: CASSGDGEAKNIQYF.

The J gene is TRBJ1-1, the V gene TRBV11-2, with D uncertain. The CDR3 length is 14 residues. V lost 8 bases, J lost 2 bases, and 15 bases lay in between. Germline V gene sequence: CDR1 SGHAT, CDR2 FQNNGV. As DNA, the CDR3 is TGTGCCAGCTATCCGGGAGGGAGTAACACTGAAGCTTTCTTT. This sequence encodes CASYPGGSNTEAFF.

This sequence joins TRBV20-1 and TRBJ2-7; D call uncertain. This CDR3 contains 16 residues. The V end lost 0 bases, the J end lost 0 bases, and 15 bases lay between the germline ends. Germline-derived CDR1 and CDR2 are DFQATT and SNEGSKA (reference sequence). The CDR3 is CSARDYAASSSYEQYF. The DNA of the CDR3 is TGCAGTGCTAGAGATTACGCCGCCTCGAGCTCCTACGAGCAGTACTTC.

The chain uses TRBV6-6 and TRBJ2-5, with 8 nucleotides matching TRBD1. In germline, CDR1 is MNHNY, CDR2 SVGAGI (reference sequence). J gave up 12 bases and V 2 bases, and 8 bases lay outside the gene matches. CDR3 length: 13 residues. The CDR3, as DNA: TGTGCCAGCAGTTACCGGACAGGGAGTGAGGAGTACTTC. Amino acids: CASSYRTGSEEYF.

As for this clonotype: The junction and the germline gene differ at one end; a read error may be behind it. The chain carries TRBV6-5 and TRBJ2-4; tentative D call: TRBD2 (5 bases). The assigned J gene may be wrong: the sequence end matches TRBJ2-5 better. Per the germline V gene, CDR1 is MNHEY and CDR2 is SVGAGI. This CDR3 has 15 residues. The CDR3 here is CASSDSPSQQETQYF. The CDR3, as DNA: TGTGCCAGCAGTGACTCCCCTAGCCAGCAAGAGACCCAGTACTTC.

The gene calls are TRBV4-3 and TRBJ2-7, with 9 bases matching TRBD2. There are 17 residues in the CDR3. Germline lookup yields CDR1 LGHNA and CDR2 YSLEER. Losses at the gene ends were 1 base for V and 2 bases for J; bases not matched to a gene: 9. The CDR3 bases are TGCGCCAGCAGCCAAGTTATGGGGCGGGAGGGGGCCTACGAGCAGTACTTC. It specifies CASSQVMGREGAYEQYF.

This chain links TRBV29-1 with TRBJ2-1, with D perhaps matching TRBD1 (5 bases). The CDR3 spans 14 residues. V lost 6 bases and J lost 4, with 16 bases in between. In germline, CDR1 is SQVTM, CDR2 ANQGSEA. CDR3 sequence: CSVADSLWYNEQFF. As DNA, the CDR3 is TGCAGCGTCGCAGACAGTCTTTGGTACAATGAGCAGTTCTTC.

The chain uses TRBV6-6 and TRBJ2-1; D gene ambiguous. Trimming cost V 1 base and J 12 bases, with 16 bases left between them. The CDR3 has 14 amino acids. Germline V gene data show CDR1 as MNHNY and CDR2 as SVGAGI (reference sequence). CDR3 in amino acids: CASSYFSRATGQFF. In DNA, the CDR3 is TGTGCCAGCAGTTACTTTTCCCGAGCCACCGGGCAGTTCTTC.

The chain's CDR3 is CASSADRVETLQFF. Here the CDR3 DNA reads TGTGCCAGCAGCGCCGACCGGGTGGAGACACTGCAGTTCTTC. The gene calls are TRBV7-2 and TRBJ2-1, with unresolved D. Trimming took off 5 bases at V and 12 bases at J, with 20 bases between the two ends. Germline V gene sequence: CDR1 SGHTA, CDR2 FQGNSA. The CDR3 is made up of 14 amino acids.

This clonotype was counted between two and nine times. The chain joins TRBV27 to TRBJ1-6; D is possibly TRBD1 (5 bases). CDR1 is MNHEY, CDR2 SMNVEV, per germline (reference sequence). This CDR3 has 15 amino acids. Trimming took 4 bases from V and 8 from J, leaving 15 bases between them. DNA of the CDR3: TGTGCCAGCAGTTACGGGCTGGGGGGGGATTCACCCCTCCACTTT. Protein: CASSYGLGGDSPLHF.

The chain recombines TRBV3-1 with TRBJ2-7, with D perhaps TRBD1 or TRBD2 (5 bases each). Deletions cut 3 bases from V and 5 bases from J, with 14 bases between. Germline V lookup: CDR1 LGHDT, CDR2 YNNKEL (reference sequence). CDR3 length equals 14 residues. CDR3 residues: CASSHPRDPNEQYF. CDR3 DNA sequence: TGTGCCAGCAGCCACCCCCGGGACCCCAACGAGCAGTACTTC.

The chain uses TRBV3-1 and TRBJ2-3; 8 positions agree with TRBD2. Germline V gene data show CDR1 as LGHDT and CDR2 as YNNKEL (reference sequence). Germline trimming cut 0 bases from V and 1 base from J; bases unmatched to any gene: 6. There are 17 residues in the CDR3. CDR3 DNA sequence: TGTGCCAGCAGCCAAGAAAATCGGGGGGGCCGCACAGATACGCAGTATTTT. Protein sequence: CASSQENRGGRTDTQYF.

This clonotype was detected a few times. The chain links TRBV6-6 to TRBJ2-1; 9 bases match TRBD2. Unmatched junction bases numbered 5, after V lost 0 bases and J lost 8 bases. This CDR3 is built from 15 residues. From germline, CDR1 is MNHNY and CDR2 SVGAGI (reference sequence). The CDR3 spells CASSYSGGRVDEQFF. The CDR3 DNA follows: TGTGCCAGCAGTTACTCGGGCGGGAGGGTCGATGAGCAGTTCTTC.

The J gene is TRBJ1-1, the V gene TRBV12-3 or TRBV12-4; D possibly corresponds to TRBD1 (6 bases). V was cut by 7 bases and J by 7 bases, with 13 bases left in between. The CDR3 contains 12 residues. The CDR3 nucleotides read TGTGCCAGCAACAGGGTAGCCCATGAAGCTTTCTTT. Translated: CASNRVAHEAFF.

The chain links TRBV27 to TRBJ2-7; 9 bases align to TRBD1. Germline loops: CDR1 MNHEY, CDR2 SMNVEV (reference sequence). V was clipped by 2 bases and J by 5 bases; unmatched bases: 7. CDR3 length: 15 amino acids. CDR3 sequence: CASSLHTGGEDEQYF. In nucleotides, the CDR3 is TGTGCCAGCAGTTTACATACAGGGGGCGAGGACGAGCAGTACTTC.

J is TRBJ2-3 and V is TRBV24-1; TRBD2 matches at 9 bases. Germline loops: CDR1 KGHDR, CDR2 SFDVKD. Trimming cost V 3 bases and J 5 bases; bases outside gene matches: 5. The CDR3 is 15 residues long. The CDR3 bases are TGTGCCACCAGTGATCGAGCGGGAGGCGGAGATACGCAGTATTTT. Translating it yields CATSDRAGGGDTQYF.